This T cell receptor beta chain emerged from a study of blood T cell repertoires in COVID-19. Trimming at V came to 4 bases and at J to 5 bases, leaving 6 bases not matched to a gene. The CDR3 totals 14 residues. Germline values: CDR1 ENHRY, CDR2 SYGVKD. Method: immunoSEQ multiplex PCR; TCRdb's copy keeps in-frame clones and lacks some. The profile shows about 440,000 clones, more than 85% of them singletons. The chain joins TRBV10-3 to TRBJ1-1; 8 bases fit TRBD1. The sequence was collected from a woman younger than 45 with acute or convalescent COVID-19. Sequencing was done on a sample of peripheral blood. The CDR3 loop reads CAISAQTGDTEAFF. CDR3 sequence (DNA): TGTGCCATCAGTGCTCAGACAGGGGATACTGAAGCTTTCTTT.